This TCR beta chain was sequenced in a study of blood T cell repertoires in COVID-19. Looking at the study overall: There were acute and convalescent COVID-19 samples, and they came from the United States, Italy and Spain.

In terms of age and location, participants ranged from roughly 18 to 95 years and lived in about two dozen US areas. Profiling relied on immunoSEQ multiplex PCR, and the TCRdb table lists in-frame clones only, not all of them. The data hold some 140,000 clones, with more than 70% observed a single time. CDR1 is SGHTA and CDR2 is FQGNSA in the germline V gene. This CDR3 is built from 15 residues. V was pared by 5 bases and J by 0 bases, with 14 bases between. This clonotype originated in a middle-aged man with acute COVID-19. This chain uses TRBV7-2 with TRBJ2-7; possibly TRBD2 for D (5 bases). Sequencing input: PBMCs or T cells enriched from blood (not recorded which). The CDR3 region is CASSVGAESSYEQYF. CDR3 nucleotides: TGTGCCAGCAGCGTAGGAGCGGAGAGCTCCTACGAGCAGTACTTC.